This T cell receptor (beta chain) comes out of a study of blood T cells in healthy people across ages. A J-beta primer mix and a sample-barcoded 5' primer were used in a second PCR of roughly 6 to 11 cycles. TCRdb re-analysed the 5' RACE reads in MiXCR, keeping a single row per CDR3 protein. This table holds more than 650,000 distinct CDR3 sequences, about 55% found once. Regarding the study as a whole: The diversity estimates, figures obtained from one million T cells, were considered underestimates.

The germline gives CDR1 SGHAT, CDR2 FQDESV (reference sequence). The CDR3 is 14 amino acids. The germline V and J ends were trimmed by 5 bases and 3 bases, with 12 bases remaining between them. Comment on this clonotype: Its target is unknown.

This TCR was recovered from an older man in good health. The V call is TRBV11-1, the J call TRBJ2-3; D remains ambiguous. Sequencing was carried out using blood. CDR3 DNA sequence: TGTGCCAGCAGCCCGAGCCGTTCGACAGATACGCAGTATTTT. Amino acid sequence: CASSPSRSTDTQYF.